This T cell receptor beta chain stems from a study of cytomegalovirus exposure and HLA in healthy donors. Study at large: The use of the same platform for the 100 to 150 validation repertoires and the roughly 630 first-cohort repertoires was reported by a later analysis. Findings and limits, study-wide: Cytomegalovirus status was reportedly diagnosed by the classifier with high sensitivity and specificity. First-cohort TCR clusters tended to co-occur in the approximately 130 validation repertoires, a later analysis found.

As for this clone: Its cognate antigen is unknown.

The germline gives CDR1 SGHTA, CDR2 FQGNSA. The CDR3 contains 15 residues. V was pared by 5 bases and J by 0 bases, with 10 bases between. Only in-frame clones appear in the TCRdb table, and some are missing; sequencing was by immunoSEQ multiplex PCR. The table shows about 280,000 clones, with 88% occurring only once. The clonotype originates from a woman under 30 in good health and CMV-seronegative. The sample comprised PBMCs. The chain uses TRBV7-2 and TRBJ2-2; D may be TRBD2 (6 bases). The CDR3 DNA sequence: TGTGCCAGCAGCCAGAGGAGGGCGAACACCGGGGAGCTGTTTTTT. It specifies CASSQRRANTGELFF.